This T cell receptor beta chain was profiled in a study of cytomegalovirus exposure and HLA in healthy donors. Profiling relied on immunoSEQ multiplex PCR, and the TCRdb table lists in-frame clones only, not all of them. Among around 130,000 clones listed, about nine tenths were seen once. The source material was PBMCs. The sequence derives from a man aged 25-45 years in good health and CMV-seronegative.

This CDR3 is CASSFLADRGLNTEAFF. The CDR3 DNA follows: TGCGCCAGCAGCTTCCTGGCGGACAGGGGGCTGAACACTGAAGCTTTCTTT. The rearrangement uses TRBV5-1 and TRBJ1-1; 11 nucleotides line up with TRBD1. The CDR3 spans 17 residues. Germline CDR1 and CDR2: SGHRS and YFSETQ. V was clipped by 2 bases and J by 0 bases; unmatched bases: 6.